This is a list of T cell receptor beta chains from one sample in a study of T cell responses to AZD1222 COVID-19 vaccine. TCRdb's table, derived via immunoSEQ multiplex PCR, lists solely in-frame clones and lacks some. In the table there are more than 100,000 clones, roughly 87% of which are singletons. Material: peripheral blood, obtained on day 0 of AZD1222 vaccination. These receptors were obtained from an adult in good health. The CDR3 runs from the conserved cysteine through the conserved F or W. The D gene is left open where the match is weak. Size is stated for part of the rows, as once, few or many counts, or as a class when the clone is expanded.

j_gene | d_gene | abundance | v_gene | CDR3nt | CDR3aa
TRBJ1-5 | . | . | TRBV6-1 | TGTGCCAGCAGTGAAGGACAGAATAATCAGCCCCAGCATTTT | CASSEGQNNQPQHF
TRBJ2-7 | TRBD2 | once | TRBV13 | TGTGCCAGCAGCTCACCTAGCGGGAGTATCTACGAGCAGTACTTC | CASSSPSGSIYEQYF
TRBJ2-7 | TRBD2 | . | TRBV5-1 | TGCGCCAGCAGCTTGGGACTAGCGGGAGCCTACGAGCAGTACTTC | CASSLGLAGAYEQYF
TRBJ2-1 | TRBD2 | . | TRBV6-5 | TGTGCCAGCAGGACTAGCGGAGACTACAATGAGCAGTTCTTC | CASRTSGDYNEQFF
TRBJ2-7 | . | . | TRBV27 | TGTGCCAGCAGTTCCTCCATGCCATCCTACGAGCAGTACTTC | CASSSSMPSYEQYF
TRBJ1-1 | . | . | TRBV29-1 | TGCAGCGTTCAACAGGTGAACACTGAAGCTTTCTTT | CSVQQVNTEAFF
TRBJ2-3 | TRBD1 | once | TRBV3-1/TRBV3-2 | TGTGCCAGCAGCCCTCCGGGACAGGGATGGGATACGCAGTATTTT | CASSPPGQGWDTQYF
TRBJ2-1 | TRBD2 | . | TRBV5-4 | TGTGCCAGCAGCAGAACGGGACTAGTTGTAGGTGAGCAGTTCTTC | CASSRTGLVVGEQFF
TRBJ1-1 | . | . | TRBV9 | TGTGCCAGCAGCGTAAGTCACAGGGTGAACACTGAAGCTTTCTTT | CASSVSHRVNTEAFF
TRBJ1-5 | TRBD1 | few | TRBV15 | TGTGCCACCAGCAGAACAGGGGGCACTTATAGCAATCAGCCCCAGCATTTT | CATSRTGGTYSNQPQHF
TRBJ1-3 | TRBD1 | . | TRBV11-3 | TGTGCCAGCAGCCCTCGGACAGGGGGTGGAAACACCATATATTTT | CASSPRTGGGNTIYF
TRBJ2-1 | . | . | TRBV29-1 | TGCAGCGTTACACGATTGGGGGCTCAGGCAAGCTCCTACAATGAGCAGTTCTTC | CSVTRLGAQASSYNEQFF
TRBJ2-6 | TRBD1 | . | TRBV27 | TGTGCCAGCAGTCCGGGACAGGGGAGAAGGGCCAACGTCCTGACTTTC | CASSPGQGRRANVLTF
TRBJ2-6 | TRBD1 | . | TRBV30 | TGTGCCTGGAGCCGACGAGACAGGGGGTTTCTCTCTGGGGCCAACGTCCTGACTTTC | CAWSRRDRGFLSGANVLTF
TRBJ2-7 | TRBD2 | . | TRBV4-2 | TGTGCCAGCGGCATAGCGGGGGGGAGCTCCTACGAGCAGTACTTC | CASGIAGGSSYEQYF
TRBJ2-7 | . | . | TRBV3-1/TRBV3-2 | TGTGCCAGCAGTCACGGGGACGAGCAGTACTTC | CASSHGDEQYF
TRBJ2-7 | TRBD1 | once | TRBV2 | TGTGCCAGCAGTGACGGGACAGGGATAAACGAGCAGTACTTC | CASSDGTGINEQYF
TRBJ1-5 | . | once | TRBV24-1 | TGTGCCACCAGTGAGAGGAGTTCTAGCAATCAGCCCCAGCATTTT | CATSERSSSNQPQHF
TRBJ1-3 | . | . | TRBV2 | TGTGCCAGCACTCCGCAGGGCCACTCTGGAAACACCATATATTTT | CASTPQGHSGNTIYF
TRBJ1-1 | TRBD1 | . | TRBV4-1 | TGCGCCAGCAGCCAATTCGGACAGGGCGGCACTGAAGCTTTCTTT | CASSQFGQGGTEAFF
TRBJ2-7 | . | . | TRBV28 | TGTGCCAGCAGTTTAGCGCAGGGGCCCTACGAGCAGTACTTC | CASSLAQGPYEQYF
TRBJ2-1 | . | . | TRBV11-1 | TGTGCCAGCAGCGTTTCTAGGGGTGAGCAGTTCTTC | CASSVSRGEQFF
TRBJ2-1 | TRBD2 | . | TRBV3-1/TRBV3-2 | TGTGCCAGCAGCCAAGACCCCCCGGGAGCGGGGGGGGATGAGCAGTTCTTC | CASSQDPPGAGGDEQFF
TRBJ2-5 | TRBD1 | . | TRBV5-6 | TGTGCCAGCAGCTGGACAGGGGGCGTTCAAGAGACCCAGTACTTC | CASSWTGGVQETQYF
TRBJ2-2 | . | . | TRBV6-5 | TGTGCCAGCAGTTTTACGAACACCGGGGAGCTGTTTTTT | CASSFTNTGELFF
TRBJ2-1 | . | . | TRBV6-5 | TGTGCCAGCAGTCGCTTGATGGACCATGAGCAGTTCTTC | CASSRLMDHEQFF
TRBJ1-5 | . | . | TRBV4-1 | TGCGCCAGCAGCAAAAGGTGGGCGGGGGAAATTAGCAATCAGCCCCAGCATTTT | CASSKRWAGEISNQPQHF
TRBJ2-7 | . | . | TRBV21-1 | TGTGCCAGCAGCTCCCCAGGGAGACACGAGCAGTACTTC | CASSSPGRHEQYF
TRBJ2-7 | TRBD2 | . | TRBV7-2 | TGTGCCAGCAAGCGGGACGGACGCTACGAGCAGTACTTC | CASKRDGRYEQYF
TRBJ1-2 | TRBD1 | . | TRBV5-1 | TGCGCCAGCAGCACAGGGACAGGGGGTTTGGTTGGCTACACCTTC | CASSTGTGGLVGYTF
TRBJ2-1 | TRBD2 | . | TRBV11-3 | TGTGCCAGCAGCTTAGAGTGGCGCTGGGGACTAGCGGGAGAAAGTTTTAACAATGAGCAGTTCTTC | CASSLEWRWGLAGESFNNEQFF
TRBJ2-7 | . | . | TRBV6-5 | TGTGCCAGCATCGCTGGCCACGAGCAGTACTTC | CASIAGHEQYF
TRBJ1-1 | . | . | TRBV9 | TGTGCCAGCAGCGTAGCCGGGGTATCCACTGAAGCTTTCTTT | CASSVAGVSTEAFF
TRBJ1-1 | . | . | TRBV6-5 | TGTGCCAGCAGTTCCCGGACCGGGAGGGGCACTGAAGCTTTCTTT | CASSSRTGRGTEAFF
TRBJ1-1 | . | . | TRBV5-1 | TGCGCCAGCAGCCCCGGCGTCGGGGTTCGGAACACTGAAGCTTTCTTT | CASSPGVGVRNTEAFF
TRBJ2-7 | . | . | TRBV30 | TGTGCCTGGAGGGCAAAACAGGGTTGGGGCGAGCAGTACTTC | CAWRAKQGWGEQYF
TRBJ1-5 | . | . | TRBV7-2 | TGTGCCAGCAGCTTAGGAGGGTTCAGCAATCAGCCCCAGCATTTT | CASSLGGFSNQPQHF
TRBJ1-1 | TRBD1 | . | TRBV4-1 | TGCGCCAGCAGCCAAATTACAGGGGGCAGGCCTGAAGCTTTCTTT | CASSQITGGRPEAFF
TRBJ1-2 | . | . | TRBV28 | TGTGCCAGCAGTTTATACGATGGCTACACCTTC | CASSLYDGYTF
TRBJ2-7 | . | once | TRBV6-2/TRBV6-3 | TGTGCCAGCAGTTATCGGTACGAGCAGTACTTC | CASSYRYEQYF
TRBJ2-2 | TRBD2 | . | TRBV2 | TGTGCCAGCAAGGTGGCGGGAGGAGCCGGGGAGCTGTTTTTT | CASKVAGGAGELFF
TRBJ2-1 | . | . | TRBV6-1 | TGTGCCAGCAGTGATCTAGGGACCTACAATGAGCAGTTCTTC | CASSDLGTYNEQFF
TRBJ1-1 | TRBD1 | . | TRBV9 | TGTGCCAGCAGCGTACTTCCCCCCAGGGGGCGTACTGAAGCTTTCTTT | CASSVLPPRGRTEAFF
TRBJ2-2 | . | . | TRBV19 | TGTGCCAGTAAGGATCGGGGAACCGGGGAGCTGTTTTTT | CASKDRGTGELFF
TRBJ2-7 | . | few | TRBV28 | TGTGCCAGCAGTTCCGTTGTTCAAACCTACGAGCAGTACTTC | CASSSVVQTYEQYF
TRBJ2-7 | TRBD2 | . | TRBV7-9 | TGTGCCAGCCTAGCGGGAAGCGAGCAGTACTTC | CASLAGSEQYF
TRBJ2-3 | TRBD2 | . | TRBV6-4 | TGTGCCAGCAGTGAAACGGGGGGGGGCACAGATACGCAGTATTTT | CASSETGGGTDTQYF
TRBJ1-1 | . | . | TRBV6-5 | TGTGCCAGCAGTTCAGGGGTAAGGGCTTTCTTT | CASSSGVRAFF
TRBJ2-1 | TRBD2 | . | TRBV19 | TGTGCCAGTAGTTTGACCGGGACTAGGGGCAACAATGAGCAGTTCTTC | CASSLTGTRGNNEQFF
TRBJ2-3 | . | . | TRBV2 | TGTGCCAGCAGGAGGGGGGGCCACACAGATACGCAGTATTTT | CASRRGGHTDTQYF
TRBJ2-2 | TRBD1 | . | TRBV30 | TGTGCCTGGAGCCCGACAGGGTACACCGGGGAGCTGTTTTTT | CAWSPTGYTGELFF
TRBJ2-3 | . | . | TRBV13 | TGTGCCAGCAGCTTTGGGGGGTACACAGATACGCAGTATTTT | CASSFGGYTDTQYF
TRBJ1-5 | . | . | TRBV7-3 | TGTGCCAGCAGTCAGGATGGCAATCAGCCCCAGCATTTT | CASSQDGNQPQHF
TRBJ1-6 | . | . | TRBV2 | TGTGCCAGCAGAGTCATGTCAAGATATAATTCACCCCTCCACTTT | CASRVMSRYNSPLHF
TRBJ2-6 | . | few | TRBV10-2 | TGCGCCACCTCGGGTGCCGGGGCCAACGTCCTGACTTTC | CATSGAGANVLTF
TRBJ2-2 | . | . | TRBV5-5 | TGTGCCAGCAGCCCCGATGGGCTGTGGGACACCGGGGAGCTGTTTTTT | CASSPDGLWDTGELFF
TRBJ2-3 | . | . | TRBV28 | TGTGCCAGCAGTTTAAGGGATACGCAGTATTTT | CASSLRDTQYF
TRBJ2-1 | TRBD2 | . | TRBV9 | TGTGCCAGCAGCGAAGCGGGATTGGGGAATGAGCAGTTCTTC | CASSEAGLGNEQFF
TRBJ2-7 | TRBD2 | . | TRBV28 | TGTGCCAGCAGTTTTTGGGGCGACCTGCCGGGACTAGCGGGAGGGCCTAACTACGAGCAGTACTTC | CASSFWGDLPGLAGGPNYEQYF